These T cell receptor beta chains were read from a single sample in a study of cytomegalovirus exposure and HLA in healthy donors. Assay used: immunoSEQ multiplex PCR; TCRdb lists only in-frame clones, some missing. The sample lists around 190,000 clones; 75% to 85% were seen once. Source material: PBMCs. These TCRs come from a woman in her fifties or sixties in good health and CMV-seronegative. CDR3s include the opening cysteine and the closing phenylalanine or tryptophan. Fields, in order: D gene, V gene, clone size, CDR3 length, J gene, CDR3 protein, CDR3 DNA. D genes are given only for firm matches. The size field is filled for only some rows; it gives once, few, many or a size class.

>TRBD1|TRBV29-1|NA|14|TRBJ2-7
CSVSGQGFSYEQYF
TGCAGCGTTTCTGGACAGGGGTTCTCCTACGAGCAGTACTTC
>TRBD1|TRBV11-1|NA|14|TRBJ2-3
CASSRRTGPDTQYF
TGTGCCAGCAGCCGAAGGACAGGGCCAGATACGCAGTATTTT
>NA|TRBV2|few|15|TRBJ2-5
CASSSQRVRGETQYF
TGTGCCAGCAGTTCGCAGCGGGTGAGGGGAGAGACCCAGTACTTC
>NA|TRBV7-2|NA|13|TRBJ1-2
CASSPRADYGYTF
TGTGCCAGCAGCCCGAGGGCGGACTATGGCTACACCTTC
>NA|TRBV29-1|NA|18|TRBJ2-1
CSVAKGAGGPNDYNEQFF
TGCAGCGTTGCTAAGGGGGCGGGGGGCCCGAACGATTACAATGAGCAGTTCTTC
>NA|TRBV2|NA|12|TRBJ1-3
CASGLSGNTIYF
TGTGCCAGTGGCCTCTCTGGAAACACCATATATTTT
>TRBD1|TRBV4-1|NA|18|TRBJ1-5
CASSRKDRAHYSNQPQHF
TGCGCCAGCAGCCGCAAAGACAGGGCACATTATAGCAATCAGCCCCAGCATTTT
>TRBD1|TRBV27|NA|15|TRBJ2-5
CASRNLGGAKETQYF
TGTGCCAGCAGGAACCTAGGGGGCGCGAAGGAGACCCAGTACTTC
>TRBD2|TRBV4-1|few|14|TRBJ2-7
CASSPSGSPYEQYF
TGCGCCAGCAGTCCTAGCGGGAGCCCTTACGAGCAGTACTTC
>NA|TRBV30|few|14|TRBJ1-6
CAWSVSGRYSPLHF
TGTGCCTGGAGTGTAAGCGGGAGATATTCACCCCTCCACTTT
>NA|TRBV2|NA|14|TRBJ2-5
CASSGARVGETQYF
TGTGCCAGCAGTGGCGCCAGGGTCGGCGAGACCCAGTACTTC
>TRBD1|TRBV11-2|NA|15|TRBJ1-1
CASSDGTGGDTEAFF
TGTGCCAGCAGCGATGGGACAGGGGGGGACACTGAAGCTTTCTTT
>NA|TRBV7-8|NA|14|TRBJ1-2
CASSLGTDNGGYTF
TGTGCCAGCAGCTTAGGGACGGACAACGGTGGCTACACCTTC
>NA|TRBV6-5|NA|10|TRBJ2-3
CASGRDTQYF
TGTGCCAGTGGGAGGGATACGCAGTATTTT
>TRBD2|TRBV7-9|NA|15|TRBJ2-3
CASSLPSGGADTQYF
TGTGCCAGCAGCTTACCTAGCGGGGGGGCAGATACGCAGTATTTT
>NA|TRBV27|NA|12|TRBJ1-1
CASAGMNTEAFF
TGTGCCAGTGCGGGGATGAACACTGAAGCTTTCTTT
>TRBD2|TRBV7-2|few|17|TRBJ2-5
CASSPGVGLAGAETQYF
TGTGCCAGCAGCCCCGGAGTAGGGCTAGCGGGGGCAGAGACCCAGTACTTC
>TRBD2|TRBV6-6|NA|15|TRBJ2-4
CASRGLAGGKNIQYF
TGTGCCAGCAGAGGACTAGCGGGAGGGAAAAACATTCAGTACTTC
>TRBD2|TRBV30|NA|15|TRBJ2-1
CAWSAGLAVYNEQFF
TGTGCCTGGAGTGCTGGACTAGCGGTTTACAATGAGCAGTTCTTC
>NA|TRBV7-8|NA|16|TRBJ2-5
CASSLRMVPGRETQYF
TGTGCCAGCAGCTTAAGAATGGTTCCTGGCAGGGAGACCCAGTACTTC
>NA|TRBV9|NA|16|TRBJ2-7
CASSVEATVHSYEQYF
TGTGCCAGCAGCGTAGAGGCGACAGTTCACTCCTACGAGCAGTACTTC
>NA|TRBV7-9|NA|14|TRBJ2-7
CASSTGTQSYEQYF
TGTGCCAGCAGCACCGGGACACAATCCTACGAGCAGTACTTC
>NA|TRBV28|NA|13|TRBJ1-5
CASSRGSYQPQHF
TGTGCCAGCAGTAGAGGGTCGTATCAGCCCCAGCATTTT
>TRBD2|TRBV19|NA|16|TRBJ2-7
CASSLGLAGVAYEQYF
TGTGCCAGTTCTCTGGGACTAGCGGGAGTCGCCTACGAGCAGTACTTC
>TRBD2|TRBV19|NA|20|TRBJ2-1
CASSIVRGTSGVSSYNEQFF
TGTGCCAGTAGTATAGTGAGGGGGACTAGCGGGGTGAGCTCCTACAATGAGCAGTTCTTC
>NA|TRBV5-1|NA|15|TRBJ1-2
CASSLGLGRWDGYTF
TGCGCCAGCAGCTTGGGTCTCGGCAGGTGGGATGGCTACACCTTC
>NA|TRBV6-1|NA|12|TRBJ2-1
CASNRVGNEQFF
TGTGCCAGCAACAGGGTTGGTAATGAGCAGTTCTTC
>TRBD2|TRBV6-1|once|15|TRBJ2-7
CASSEPGGRSYEQYF
TGTGCCAGCAGTGAGCCGGGGGGTCGGTCCTACGAGCAGTACTTC
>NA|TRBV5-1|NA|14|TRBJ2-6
CASSLPTGANVLTF
TGCGCCAGCAGCCTGCCGACAGGGGCCAACGTCCTGACTTTC
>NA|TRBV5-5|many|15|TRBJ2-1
CASSQVGQGYNEQFF
TGTGCCAGCAGCCAGGTCGGGCAGGGTTACAATGAGCAGTTCTTC
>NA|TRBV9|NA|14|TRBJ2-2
CASSPRQNTGELFF
TGTGCCAGCAGCCCTCGACAGAACACCGGGGAGCTGTTTTTT
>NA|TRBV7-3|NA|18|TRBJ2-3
CASSPIPTSLTSTDTQYF
TGTGCCAGCAGCCCGATACCGACTAGTTTAACTAGCACAGATACGCAGTATTTT
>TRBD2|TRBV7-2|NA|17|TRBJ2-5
CASSSPPGEGGRETQYF
TGTGCCAGCAGCTCGCCTCCGGGGGAGGGAGGGCGAGAGACCCAGTACTTC
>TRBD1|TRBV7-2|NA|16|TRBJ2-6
CASSQQGARGANVLTF
TGTGCCAGCAGCCAACAGGGGGCGAGAGGGGCCAACGTCCTGACTTTC
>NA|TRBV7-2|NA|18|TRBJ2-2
CASSLDFSGVFGTGELFF
TGTGCCAGCAGCTTAGATTTTAGCGGAGTTTTCGGGACCGGGGAGCTGTTTTTT
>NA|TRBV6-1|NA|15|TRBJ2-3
CASSLDPGGQDTQYF
TGTGCCAGCAGTCTCGACCCGGGGGGCCAAGATACGCAGTATTTT
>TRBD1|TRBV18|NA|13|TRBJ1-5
CASSPRGQQPQHF
TGTGCCAGCTCACCCAGGGGGCAACAGCCCCAGCATTTT
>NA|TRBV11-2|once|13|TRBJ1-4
CASSAGLNEKLFF
TGTGCCAGCAGCGCAGGGCTCAATGAAAAACTGTTTTTT
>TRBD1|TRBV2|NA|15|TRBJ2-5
CASSRDRGSGETQYF
TGTGCCAGCAGCAGGGACAGGGGGTCGGGTGAGACCCAGTACTTC
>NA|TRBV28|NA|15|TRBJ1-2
CASSRTVLSNYGYTF
TGTGCCAGCAGCAGGACAGTCCTATCTAACTATGGCTACACCTTC
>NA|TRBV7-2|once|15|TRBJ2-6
CASSLRWSGANVLTF
TGTGCCAGCAGCCTCCGGTGGTCTGGGGCCAACGTCCTGACTTTC